The next 17 T cell receptor beta chains were all read from a single sample in a study of blood T cell repertoires in COVID-19. TCRdb's copy holds only in-frame clones and misses some; the assay was immunoSEQ multiplex PCR. The data contain about 100,000 clones, about 90% of them seen just once; the ten biggest clones take up approximately 7%. Sequenced sample: peripheral blood. All receptors derive from a man aged 30 to 39 in a cohort sampled during active COVID-19.

The V call is TRBV24-1, the J call TRBJ2-5; maybe TRBD2 (5 bases). V was shortened by 1 base and J by 6 bases, with 11 bases between the two germline ends. The CDR3 consists of 14 residues. Germline CDR1 reads KGHDR; CDR2 reads SFDVKD. CDR3 DNA sequence: TGTGCCACCAGTGATTTCGGGGATCGGAAGACCCAGTACTTC. Translated: CATSDFGDRKTQYF.

The V gene is TRBV7-6, the J gene TRBJ2-2, with D possibly being TRBD1 (5 bases). V was cut by 1 base and J by 7 bases, with 16 bases left in between. The CDR3 runs to 16 residues. Germline V gene data show CDR1 as SGHVS and CDR2 as FNYEAQ. Written as DNA, the CDR3 is TGTGCCAGCAGCTTAGATCGGCGCAGGGCGATCGGGGAGCTGTTTTTT. It codes for CASSLDRRRAIGELFF.

The chain has TRBV6-2 or TRBV6-3 and TRBJ2-5, with 9 bases aligning to TRBD1. V trimming: 5 bases; J trimming: 2 bases; junction bases outside the gene matches: 6. The CDR3 is 15 residues long. The germline CDR1 and CDR2 sequences are MNHEY and SVGEGT. For the CDR3, the DNA is TGTGCCAGCAGTCCCTTGGACAGGGGACAAGAGACCCAGTACTTC. It specifies CASSPLDRGQETQYF.

This sequence joins TRBV29-1 and TRBJ2-7, with 10 bases identical to TRBD2. J lost 1 base, V lost 4 bases, and 4 bases had no gene match. The CDR3 spans 14 residues. The germline V gene has CDR1 SQVTM and CDR2 ANQGSEA. The CDR3 nucleotides are TGCAGCGTTGGTCGGACTAGCGGATCCTACGAGCAGTACTTC. This gives the protein CSVGRTSGSYEQYF.

The chain joins TRBV27 to TRBJ2-1, with 7 bases fitting TRBD2. Looked up from germline, CDR1 is MNHEY and CDR2 is SMNVEV (reference sequence). This CDR3 comprises 13 residues. The V and J ends lost 10 bases and 2 bases, in that order; junction bases with no gene match: 5. This CDR3 is CATTGGTYNEQFF. Written as DNA, the CDR3 is TGTGCCACCACGGGGGGAACCTACAATGAGCAGTTCTTC.

This chain connects TRBV28 to TRBJ1-2; 9 nucleotides match TRBD1. The V and J ends lost 2 bases and 4 bases, in that order; junction bases with no gene match: 2. Germline CDR1 and CDR2: MDHEN and SYDVKM. This CDR3 region has 14 residues. CDR3 sequence: CASSLGQGTYGYTF. The CDR3, as DNA: TGTGCCAGCAGTTTAGGACAGGGGACCTATGGCTACACCTTC.

J is TRBJ2-2 and V is TRBV19; TRBD2 matches at 8 bases. CDR3 length: 17 amino acids. With 4 bases clipped from V and 0 bases from J, the junction kept 7 bases outside the gene matches. In germline, CDR1 is LNHDA, CDR2 SQIVND (reference sequence). This chain's CDR3 is CASSTSPGLANTGELFF. The CDR3 DNA follows: TGTGCCAGTAGTACCTCACCGGGACTAGCGAACACCGGGGAGCTGTTTTTT.

This clone appeared a single time. V gene TRBV11-3 combines with J gene TRBJ1-5; 8 bases line up with TRBD1. The CDR3 spans 17 residues. J lost 1 base, V lost 3 bases, and 8 bases had no gene match. Germline V gives CDR1 SGHNT, CDR2 YENEEA. The CDR3: CASSFAQTGESNQPQHF. Here the CDR3 DNA reads TGTGCCAGCAGCTTCGCTCAGACAGGGGAGAGCAATCAGCCCCAGCATTTT.

This chain connects TRBV5-1 to TRBJ1-1; possible D gene TRBD1, 6 bases. The CDR3 has 13 amino acids. CDR1 and CDR2 (germline): SGHRS, YFSETQ. Trimming left V 2 bases short and J 4 bases short, with 9 bases between. CDR3 sequence: CASSLGGSTEAFF. The CDR3 bases are TGCGCCAGCAGCTTAGGGGGAAGCACTGAAGCTTTCTTT.

V gene TRBV7-6 combines with J gene TRBJ1-6; a possible D gene is TRBD1 (5 bases). The germline gives CDR1 SGHVS, CDR2 FNYEAQ. CDR3 length equals 15 residues. Trimming took off 6 bases at V and 1 base at J, with 10 bases between the two ends. This CDR3 is CASRTGGSYNSPLHF. The CDR3 nucleotides read TGTGCCAGCAGGACCGGGGGGTCCTATAATTCACCCCTCCACTTT.

This chain uses TRBV11-2 with TRBJ1-4, with a possible D match to TRBD1 (5 bases). The germline V and J ends were trimmed by 5 bases and 7 bases, with 14 bases remaining between them. Germline lookup yields CDR1 SGHAT and CDR2 FQNNGV. The CDR3 totals 14 residues. Written as DNA, the CDR3 is TGTGCCAGCAGCCCGGGACGGCGGGGTGAAAAACTGTTTTTT. It codes for CASSPGRRGEKLFF.

The V gene is TRBV15, the J gene TRBJ2-2; 10 bases map to TRBD2. This CDR3 spans 15 amino acids. The V gene end was trimmed by 9 bases and the J gene end by 3 bases; junction bases not matched to a gene: 7. Germline V lookup: CDR1 LNHNV, CDR2 YYDKDF (reference sequence). In DNA, the CDR3 is TGTGCCACTCGCAGCGGGGGGGCCCACACCGGGGAGCTGTTTTTT. Protein: CATRSGGAHTGELFF.

The chain links TRBV9 to TRBJ2-5; D is unresolved. There are 15 residues in the CDR3. Germline CDR1 and CDR2: SGDLS and YYNGEE. The V gene lost 0 bases and the J gene lost 2 bases, with 11 bases spanning the gap. CDR3 loop: CASSVAYLVQETQYF. CDR3 nucleotides: TGTGCCAGCAGCGTAGCTTATCTCGTACAAGAGACCCAGTACTTC.

The chain recombines TRBV5-1 with TRBJ2-5; TRBD1 aligns across 7 bases. The CDR3 is 16 residues long. J was trimmed by 1 base and V by 1 base; bases with no gene match: 7. Germline-derived CDR1 and CDR2 are SGHRS and YFSETQ. The CDR3 loop is CASSLFQSGGQETQYF. CDR3 sequence (DNA): TGCGCCAGCAGCTTGTTCCAGTCAGGGGGCCAAGAGACCCAGTACTTC.

J is TRBJ1-5 and V is TRBV6-5; tentatively, D is TRBD1 (5 bases). The CDR3 runs 13 residues. The germline gives CDR1 MNHEY, CDR2 SVGAGI. V shed 10 bases and J shed 6 bases, with 16 bases lying between them. CDR3 coding DNA: TGTGCCACCCGGCAGGGAATAAGTCAGCCCCAGCATTTT. This encodes CATRQGISQPQHF.

This sequence joins TRBV19 and TRBJ2-1; the D gene is possibly TRBD1 (6 bases). This CDR3 has 17 residues. The V gene's germline CDR1 is LNHDA and CDR2 SQIVND (reference sequence). V lost 2 bases, J lost 0 bases, and 14 bases lay in between. The chain's CDR3 is CASSITGSRSSYNEQFF. The CDR3 nucleotides are TGTGCCAGTAGTATAACAGGGTCCCGGAGCTCCTACAATGAGCAGTTCTTC.

The gene calls are TRBV6-5 and TRBJ2-1; D gene unclear. V was pared by 6 bases and J by 6 bases, with 12 bases between. The CDR3 sequence is 13 residues long. CDR1 is MNHEY and CDR2 is SVGAGI in the germline V gene. CDR3 DNA: TGTGCCAGCAGGAGCGTTCTCCGCAATGAGCAGTTCTTC. Residues: CASRSVLRNEQFF.